Below are 3 T cell receptor beta chains sequenced from a single sample in a study of T cells after somatic rescue of genetic block. Only in-frame clones appear in the TCRdb table, and some are missing; sequencing was by immunoSEQ multiplex PCR. The data show 70,000 to 95,000 clones, 70% to 90% seen once. The sequencing sample was made of peripheral blood mononuclear cells (PBMCs). The receptors here all came from a young woman.

The chain recombines TRBV4-2 with TRBJ1-5; no reliable D call. Per germline, CDR1 LGHNA and CDR2 YNFKEQ. CDR3 length equals 15 residues. V lost 2 bases, J lost 5 bases, and 13 bases lay in between. DNA of the CDR3: TGTGCCAGCAGCCAACGATCCCGTCCGGATCAGCCCCAGCATTTT. This encodes CASSQRSRPDQPQHF.

This clone has just one count. J is TRBJ2-1 and V is TRBV7-9, with 7 bases lining up with TRBD2. Germline V gene data show CDR1 as SEHNR and CDR2 as FQNEAQ (reference sequence). This CDR3 contains 18 residues. Trimming took 0 bases from V and 0 from J; bases not matched to a gene: 8. This CDR3 reads CASSLAPSGMSSYNEQFF. DNA for the CDR3: TGTGCCAGCAGCTTAGCGCCTAGCGGCATGAGCTCCTACAATGAGCAGTTCTTC. The whole variable domain, filled in from reference TRBV7-9 and TRBJ2-1, reads DTGVSQNPRHKITKRGQNVTFRCDPISEHNRLYWYRQTLGQGPEFLTYFQNEAQLEKSRLLSDRFSAERPKGSFSTLEIQRTEQGDSAMYLCASSLAPSGMSSYNEQFFGPGTRLTVL.

V gene TRBV27 combines with J gene TRBJ1-5; no reliable D call. Trimming shortened V by 6 bases and J by 7 bases, and 22 bases separated the two germline ends. Looked up from germline, CDR1 is MNHEY and CDR2 is SMNVEV (reference sequence). This CDR3 has 16 residues. The CDR3 region is CASSSARFSTGQPQHF. The DNA of the CDR3 is TGTGCCAGCAGCTCTGCCAGGTTCAGTACTGGGCAGCCCCAGCATTTT.